A single T cell receptor beta chain is shown here with its context. The antigen remains unidentified. The data originate from a study of T cells in Graves' hyperthyroidism and ophthalmopathy. Study-wide findings and caveats: Researchers report that a 13 V-J model separated ophthalmopathy from stable hyperthyroidism.

The TCR beta CDR3 regions underwent amplification using RNA transcripts as the source. First-round RT-PCR targeting the TCR CDR3 was performed with the HTBI primer set. One entry per CDR3 protein results from TCRdb running MiXCR on the multiplex PCR reads. The table has roughly 500,000 distinct CDR3 sequences, 22% seen once. Each person with ophthalmopathy scored at least 3 on the Clinical Activity Score, reached NOSPECS grade 4 or higher, and had been ill under 3 months. Exclusion followed for patients with uncontrolled infection, other autoimmune disease, pregnancy or lactation. Each diagnosis drew on symptoms, thyroxine, TRAb, thyroid ultrasound and orbital computed tomography findings. The length of the CDR3 is 14 residues. After removal of 4 bases from V and 3 bases from J, the junction contained 4 bases not matched to a gene. Germline-derived CDR1 and CDR2 are SGHDT and YYEEEE.

The sample was blood. The sequence derives from a woman aged 70-85 years with Graves' ophthalmopathy. The rearrangement joins TRBV5-6 to TRBJ1-1; 9 positions match TRBD1. Here the CDR3 DNA reads TGTGCCAGCAGCATTGGGACAGGGTACACTGAAGCTTTCTTT. This sequence encodes CASSIGTGYTEAFF.